A selection of T cell receptor beta chains follows, all from one sample in a study of T cell clonotyping in hematopoietic cell transplantation. Libraries were prepared by immunoSEQ multiplex PCR; TCRdb keeps only in-frame clonotypes and omits some of them. The table has 15,000 or so clones, around 98% seen once. Sequenced here: peripheral blood mononuclear cells, sampled 30 days after allogeneic stem cell transplant. The origin of the receptors is a female patient between 50 and 60 years old who had an allogeneic stem cell transplant from an unrelated donor, so T cells may come from the graft donor. Some clones in this sample may be carry-over from other donors' samples. Each CDR3 is given with its conserved first and last residue. The D gene is left open where the match is weak. Not all rows give a size; the values are once, few, many and, for expanded clones, a class.

>TRBV7-6|once|NA|TRBJ2-3
TGTGCCAGCAGCTTAGGCCTCCCGGATACGCAGTATTTT
CASSLGLPDTQYF
>TRBV6-5|once|NA|TRBJ1-1
TGTGCCAGCAGTTATACACTGAACACTGAAGCTTTCTTT
CASSYTLNTEAFF
>TRBV6-1|NA|NA|TRBJ1-6
TGTGCCAGCAGTGAAGCGCTGTATAATTCACCCCTCCACTTT
CASSEALYNSPLHF
>TRBV19|NA|TRBD1|TRBJ2-2
TGTGCCAGTAACTTCGGGACAGCAGACACCGGGGAGCTGTTTTTT
CASNFGTADTGELFF
>TRBV6-5|once|NA|TRBJ2-1
TGTGCCAGTAGAAAACAGAGAAGCTCCTACAATGAGCAGTTCTTC
CASRKQRSSYNEQFF
>TRBV11-2|NA|NA|TRBJ1-1
TGTGCCAGCAGCCGGGGGGGACGTTTGAACACTGAAGCTTTCTTT
CASSRGGRLNTEAFF
>TRBV9|NA|NA|TRBJ2-7
TGTGCCAGCAGCGGGCCTCCTTCCTACGAGCAGTACTTC
CASSGPPSYEQYF
>TRBV30|NA|NA|TRBJ1-1
TGTGCCTGGGGAGGGAGAACTGAAGCTTTCTTT
CAWGGRTEAFF
>TRBV5-1|NA|TRBD2|TRBJ2-2
TGCGCCAGCAGCGCACTAGCGGGGGGGCCAAACACCGGGGAGCTGTTTTTT
CASSALAGGPNTGELFF
>TRBV7-9|NA|TRBD1|TRBJ1-5
TGTGCCAGCAGCTTAGGGTCAGGGGGCACGAATCAGCCCCAGCATTTT
CASSLGSGGTNQPQHF
>TRBV19|NA|TRBD1|TRBJ1-1
TGTGCCAGTAGGGAGGGGGCGAGGGCGACTGAAGCTTTCTTT
CASREGARATEAFF
>TRBV6-5|NA|TRBD1|TRBJ1-1
TGTGCCAGCAGCCCCGCCTCCAGGGGGCGTGGGGGAGCTTTCTTT
CASSPASRGRGGAFF
>TRBV30|NA|NA|TRBJ1-2
TGTGCCTGGAGTGTTTCGCCCGGAGGCTATGGCTACACCTTC
CAWSVSPGGYGYTF
>TRBV6-5|NA|NA|TRBJ1-1
TGTGCCAGCAGTTACGGGACGATGAACACTGAAGCTTTCTTT
CASSYGTMNTEAFF
>TRBV6-6|NA|TRBD1|TRBJ1-2
TGTGCCAGCAGTTACGACAGGGGGGGAAATGGCTACACCTTC
CASSYDRGGNGYTF
>TRBV28|NA|TRBD1|TRBJ2-7
TGTGCCAGCAGTCAGCTAAAGGGACAGAGATACTACGAGCAGTACTTC
CASSQLKGQRYYEQYF
>TRBV7-3|once|TRBD1|TRBJ1-2
TGTGCCAGCAGCACAGGGGCGGGGGGCTATGGCTACACCTTC
CASSTGAGGYGYTF
>TRBV19|NA|TRBD1|TRBJ2-4
TGTGCCAGTAGTATAGATCCGGGACAGAGAGCCAAAAACATTCAGTACTTC
CASSIDPGQRAKNIQYF
>TRBV5-4|NA|NA|TRBJ2-2
TGTGCCAGCAGCCCCGGACAGGGCAGCGGGGCGCTGTTTTTT
CASSPGQGSGALFF
>TRBV5-1|NA|NA|TRBJ1-1
TGCGCCACTTCGGACAGCGGACTGGGGACTGAAGCTTTCTTT
CATSDSGLGTEAFF
>TRBV5-4|NA|NA|TRBJ1-5
TGTGCCAGCAGCCACCGAGACGGAGATAGCAATCAGCCCCAGCATTTT
CASSHRDGDSNQPQHF
>TRBV21-1|NA|NA|TRBJ1-2
TGTGCCAGCAGCAGGGACAGGGACTATGGCTACACCTTC
CASSRDRDYGYTF
>TRBV30|NA|TRBD1|TRBJ2-7
TGTGCCTGGAGTCTAGGCCACAGGACAGGCAGCTCCTACGAGCAGTACTTC
CAWSLGHRTGSSYEQYF
>TRBV20-1|NA|NA|TRBJ1-1
TGCAGTGCTAGAGCTGAAGCTTTCTTT
CSARAEAFF
>TRBV11-2|NA|TRBD2|TRBJ2-1
TGTGCCAGCAGCTTAACTAGCGGGTCGTCCTATGAGCAGTTCTTC
CASSLTSGSSYEQFF
>TRBV18|NA|NA|TRBJ1-2
TGTGCCAGCTCGCCAACGGGACAATCCCACTATGGCTACACCTTC
CASSPTGQSHYGYTF
>TRBV5-4|NA|TRBD1|TRBJ2-7
TGTGCCAGCAGGGATCCGGGACAGGGGGCGAAAGAGCAGTACTTC
CASRDPGQGAKEQYF
>TRBV30|NA|NA|TRBJ1-1
TGTGCCTGGACCCCAGTCGGACGGCAAGCTTTCTTT
CAWTPVGRQAFF
>TRBV9|NA|TRBD2|TRBJ2-3
TGTGCCAGCAGCGTAGAGGGTAGCGGGGGGAATACGCAGTATTTT
CASSVEGSGGNTQYF
>TRBV19|NA|TRBD1|TRBJ2-2
TGTGCCAGTAGCGACAGGGGAAACACCGGGGAGCTGTTTTTT
CASSDRGNTGELFF
>TRBV5-8|NA|TRBD1|TRBJ1-2
TGTGCCAGCAGCCCCCGGGACAGGGAGTCCTATGGCTACACCTTC
CASSPRDRESYGYTF
>TRBV7-2|NA|NA|TRBJ1-2
TGTGCCAGCAGCTTAGCGGGACCCACTGGCAATGGCTACACCTTC
CASSLAGPTGNGYTF
>TRBV6-1|NA|TRBD1|TRBJ2-7
TGTGCCAGCAATCAGGACAGGCGTACTTCCTACGAGCAGTACTTC
CASNQDRRTSYEQYF
>TRBV5-6|NA|NA|TRBJ2-7
TGTGCCAGCAGCTTGGAACCCTACGAGCAGTACTTC
CASSLEPYEQYF
>TRBV6-6|NA|NA|TRBJ1-4
TGTGCCAGCAGTTTCCCTCCGACTGGATATAATGAAAAACTGTTTTTT
CASSFPPTGYNEKLFF
>TRBV7-8|NA|TRBD2|TRBJ2-5
TGTGCCAGCAGCTTAGAGCTTAGCGGGGGTGTAGACCAAGAGACCCAGTACTTC
CASSLELSGGVDQETQYF
>TRBV30|NA|NA|TRBJ1-3
TGTGCCTGGAGAAGCAGGAGCTCTGGAAACACCATATATTTT
CAWRSRSSGNTIYF
>TRBV10-3|NA|TRBD1|TRBJ2-2
TGTGCCATCAGTGAGTTGCTACGGACAGGCAACACCGGGGAGCTGTTTTTT
CAISELLRTGNTGELFF
>TRBV5-4|once|TRBD2|TRBJ2-1
TGTGCCAGCAGCCGAGGGACTAGCGGGAGCAATGAGCAGTTCTTC
CASSRGTSGSNEQFF
>TRBV5-6|NA|NA|TRBJ2-1
TGTGCCAGCAAGGGGAATGAGCAGTTCTTC
CASKGNEQFF
>TRBV9|NA|NA|TRBJ1-1
TGTGCCAGCAGCGGGGGGAGGGTACCGAACACTGAAGCTTTCTTT
CASSGGRVPNTEAFF
>TRBV10-3|NA|NA|TRBJ2-2
TGTGCCATCAGTGGGGTGTGGGGGGAGCAAACCGGGGAGCTGTTTTTT
CAISGVWGEQTGELFF
>TRBV2|NA|TRBD1|TRBJ1-2
TGTGCCAGCAGGGGACAGGGGTCGCGCGGCTACACCTTC
CASRGQGSRGYTF
>TRBV28|NA|TRBD2|TRBJ2-6
TGTGCCACCTTAGGACTAGCGGGGGGCACCCGCTCTGGGGCCAACGTCCTGACTTTC
CATLGLAGGTRSGANVLTF
>TRBV2|NA|NA|TRBJ1-6
TGTGCCAGCAGTGAATTGTTCGGGCGGAATTCACCCCTCCACTTT
CASSELFGRNSPLHF
>TRBV2|NA|NA|TRBJ1-1
TGTGCCAGCAGTGCCGGAGGGATGAACGCTGAAGCTTTCTTT
CASSAGGMNAEAFF
>TRBV27|once|NA|TRBJ2-2
TGTGCCAGCAGTTTAAGGACAGAGTCTGGGGAGCTGTTTTTT
CASSLRTESGELFF
>TRBV11-2|NA|NA|TRBJ2-3
TGTGCCAGCAGCTTATCAAGGGGGACAGATACGCAGTATTTT
CASSLSRGTDTQYF
>TRBV19|NA|NA|TRBJ1-2
TGTGCCAGTAGTAAGGGGGTACATGGCTACACCTTC
CASSKGVHGYTF
>TRBV27|NA|NA|TRBJ1-4
TGTGCCAGCAGTTTATCAGGGATCGATGGTGAAAAACTGTTTTTT
CASSLSGIDGEKLFF
>TRBV19|once|NA|TRBJ1-2
TGTGCCAGTAGCACCCAAGGGAGGGGAGATGGCTACACCTTC
CASSTQGRGDGYTF
>TRBV5-1|NA|NA|TRBJ1-2
TGCGCCAGCAGCACCCCGACAGATAACTATGGCTACACCTTC
CASSTPTDNYGYTF